This T cell receptor beta chain came from a study of CD8 T cells in ankylosing spondylitis. Study-wide results and limits: Matched ankylosing spondylitis synovial fluid reportedly showed significant enrichment of disease-linked clones. Blood from ankylosing spondylitis patients appeared to carry a characteristic eight-variant TCR beta motif.

Points on this clonotype: The antigen is unknown.

The CDR3 has 12 residues. Deletions cut 2 bases from V and 7 bases from J, with 6 bases between. Germline assignment: CDR1 MNHEY and CDR2 SVGAGI. A quantitative 5'-RACE method, one with molecular barcodes, was used to make TCR beta libraries. TCRdb called the 5' RACE reads again in MiXCR, with one record for every CDR3 protein. The sample carries 150,000 to 200,000 distinct CDR3 sequences, around 20% recorded once. Sequenced input: blood, either unsorted or a sorted T cell fraction (not recorded which). The J gene is TRBJ1-3, the V gene TRBV6-5; a possible D gene is TRBD1 (6 bases). The source of this sequence is a male donor with ankylosing spondylitis or in good health (not recorded which). The CDR3 spells CASSYQGNTIYF. The DNA of the CDR3 is TGTGCCAGCAGTTACCAGGGGAACACCATATATTTT.